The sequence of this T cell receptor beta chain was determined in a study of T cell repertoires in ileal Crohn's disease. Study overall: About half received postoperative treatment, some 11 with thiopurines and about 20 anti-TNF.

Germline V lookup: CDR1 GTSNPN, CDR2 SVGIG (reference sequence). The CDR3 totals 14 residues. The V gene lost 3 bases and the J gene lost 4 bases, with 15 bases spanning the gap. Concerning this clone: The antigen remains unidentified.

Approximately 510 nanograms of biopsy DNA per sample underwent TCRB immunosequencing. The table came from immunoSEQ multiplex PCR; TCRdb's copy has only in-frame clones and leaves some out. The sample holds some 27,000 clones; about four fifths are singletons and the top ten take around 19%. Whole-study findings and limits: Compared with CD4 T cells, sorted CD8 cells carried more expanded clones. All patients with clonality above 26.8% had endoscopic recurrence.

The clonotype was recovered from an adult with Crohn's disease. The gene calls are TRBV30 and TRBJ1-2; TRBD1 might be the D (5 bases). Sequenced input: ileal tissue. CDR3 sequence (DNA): TGTGCCTGGAGAAAGTTGGGGGGGAGCTATGGCTACACCTTC. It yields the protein CAWRKLGGSYGYTF.